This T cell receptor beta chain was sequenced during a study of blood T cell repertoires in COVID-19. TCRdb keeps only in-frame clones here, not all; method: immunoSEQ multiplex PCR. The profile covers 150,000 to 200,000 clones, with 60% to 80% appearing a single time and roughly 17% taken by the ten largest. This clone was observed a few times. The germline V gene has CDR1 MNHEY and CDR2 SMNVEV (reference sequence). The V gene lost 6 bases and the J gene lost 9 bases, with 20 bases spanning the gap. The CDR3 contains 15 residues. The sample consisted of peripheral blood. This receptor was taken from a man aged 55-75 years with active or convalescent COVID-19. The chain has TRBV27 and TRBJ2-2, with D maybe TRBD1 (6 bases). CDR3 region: CASSPAGDHDRELFF. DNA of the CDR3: TGTGCCAGCAGCCCCGCAGGGGACCACGACCGGGAGCTGTTTTTT.